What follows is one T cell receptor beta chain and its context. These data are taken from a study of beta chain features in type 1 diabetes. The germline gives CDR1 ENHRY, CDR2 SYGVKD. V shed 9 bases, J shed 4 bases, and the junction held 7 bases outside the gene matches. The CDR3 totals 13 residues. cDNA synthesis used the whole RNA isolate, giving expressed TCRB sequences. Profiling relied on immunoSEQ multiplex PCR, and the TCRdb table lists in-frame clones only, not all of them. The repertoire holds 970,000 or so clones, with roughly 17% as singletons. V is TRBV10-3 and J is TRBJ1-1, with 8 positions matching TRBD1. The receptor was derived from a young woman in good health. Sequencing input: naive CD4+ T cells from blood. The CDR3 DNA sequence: TGTGCCATGCAGGGGGCCCCGGGCACTGAAGCTTTCTTT. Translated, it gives CAMQGAPGTEAFF.